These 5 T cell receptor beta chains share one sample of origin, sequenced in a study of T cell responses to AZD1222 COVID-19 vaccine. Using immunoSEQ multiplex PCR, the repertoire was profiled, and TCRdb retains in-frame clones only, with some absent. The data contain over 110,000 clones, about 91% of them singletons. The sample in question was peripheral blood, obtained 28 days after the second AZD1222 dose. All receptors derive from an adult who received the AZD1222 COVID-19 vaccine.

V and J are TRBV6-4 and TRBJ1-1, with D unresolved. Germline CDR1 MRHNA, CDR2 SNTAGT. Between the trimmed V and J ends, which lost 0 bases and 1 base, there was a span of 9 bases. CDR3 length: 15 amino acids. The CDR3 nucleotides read TGTGCCAGCAGTGACTCGACGGAACCGAACACTGAAGCTTTCTTT. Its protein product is CASSDSTEPNTEAFF.

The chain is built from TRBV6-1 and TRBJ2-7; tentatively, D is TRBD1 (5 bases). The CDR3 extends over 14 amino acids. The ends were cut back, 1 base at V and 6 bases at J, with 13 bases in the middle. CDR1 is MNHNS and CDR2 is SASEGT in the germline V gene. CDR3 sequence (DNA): TGTGCCAGCAGTGAAGGGCCAGGGCGTGGCGAGCAGTACTTC. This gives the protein CASSEGPGRGEQYF.

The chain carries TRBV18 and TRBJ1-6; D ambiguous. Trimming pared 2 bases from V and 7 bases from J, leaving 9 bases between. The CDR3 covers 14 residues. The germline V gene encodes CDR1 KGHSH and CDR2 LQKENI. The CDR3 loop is CASSPRPQNSPLHF. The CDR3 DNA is TGTGCCAGCTCACCAAGGCCCCAAAATTCACCCCTCCACTTT.

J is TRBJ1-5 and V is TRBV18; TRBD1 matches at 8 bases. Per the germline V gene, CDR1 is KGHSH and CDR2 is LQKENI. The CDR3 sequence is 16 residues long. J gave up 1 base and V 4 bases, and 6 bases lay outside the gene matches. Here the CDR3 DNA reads TGTGCCAGCTCACTTTCGACAGGGGTCAGCAATCAGCCCCAGCATTTT. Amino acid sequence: CASSLSTGVSNQPQHF.

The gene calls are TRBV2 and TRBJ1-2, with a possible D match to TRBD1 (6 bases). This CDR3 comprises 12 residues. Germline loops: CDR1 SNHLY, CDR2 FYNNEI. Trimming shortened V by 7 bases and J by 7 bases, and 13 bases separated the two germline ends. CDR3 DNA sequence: TGTGCCAGCACCCCAGGGGTCTCTGGCTACACCTTC. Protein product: CASTPGVSGYTF. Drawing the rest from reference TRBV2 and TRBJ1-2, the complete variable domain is EPEVTQTPSHQVTQMGQEVILRCVPISNHLYFYWYRQILGQKVEFLVSFYNNEISEKSEIFDDQFSVERPDGSNFTLKIRSTKLEDSAMYFCASTPGVSGYTFGSGTRLTVV.